What follows is one T cell receptor (beta chain) and its context. The data derive from a study of blood T cell repertoires in COVID-19. Study-level background: Whether acute or convalescent, the COVID-19 samples came from the United States, Italy and Spain. The cDNA or gDNA used as material had been derived from T cells, B-cell-depleted T cells, or PBMCs.

The germline gives CDR1 LGHNA, CDR2 YNFKEQ. CDR3 length: 15 residues. Unmatched junction bases numbered 3, after V lost 1 base and J lost 2 bases. Per the original data handling: For nucleated cells, counts were estimated from reference gene primer amplification. Sequencing was performed with immunoSEQ multiplex PCR; in TCRdb, only in-frame clones are kept and a portion is missing. That table is the source of V, J and clone size, and D and trimming were worked out from the DNA. The sample carries 35,000 to 55,000 clones, roughly 90% recorded once. This sequence originates from a man in his sixties or seventies with active COVID-19. This rearrangement joins TRBV4-2 to TRBJ2-7; 9 bases are shared with TRBD2. Sequenced sample: peripheral blood. The CDR3 bases are TGTGCCAGCAGCCAAGGACTAGCGGCAACCTACGAGCAGTACTTC. It yields the protein CASSQGLAATYEQYF.